This TCR beta chain was observed in a study of CD8 T cells in ankylosing spondylitis. Libraries for TCR beta were made by quantitative 5'-RACE with molecular barcodes. Each CDR3 protein is one row after TCRdb ran MiXCR on the 5' RACE reads. The sample carries under 450,000 distinct CDR3 sequences, about 15% recorded once. V was pared by 5 bases and J by 8 bases, with 12 bases between. Germline V gene sequence: CDR1 DFQATT, CDR2 SNEGSKA (reference sequence). The CDR3 length is 11 residues. Study-wide results and limits: A TCR beta motif of fewer than ten highly homologous variants seemed to mark ankylosing spondylitis blood. Reportedly, significant enrichment of disease-linked clones occurred in matched ankylosing spondylitis synovial fluid. Existing reports had already noted some motif variants in reactive arthritis synovial fluid and blood. Relatively scarce in peripheral blood, disease-linked clones were CD8+.

For this clonotype: What it binds is not known.

The source of this sequence is a male donor with ankylosing spondylitis. V gene TRBV20-1 combines with J gene TRBJ1-2; D is uncertain. Sequenced: blood, either unsorted or a sorted T cell fraction (not recorded which). CDR3 residues: CSAAHSRGYTF. Here the CDR3 DNA reads TGCAGTGCTGCCCATTCCCGAGGCTACACCTTC.